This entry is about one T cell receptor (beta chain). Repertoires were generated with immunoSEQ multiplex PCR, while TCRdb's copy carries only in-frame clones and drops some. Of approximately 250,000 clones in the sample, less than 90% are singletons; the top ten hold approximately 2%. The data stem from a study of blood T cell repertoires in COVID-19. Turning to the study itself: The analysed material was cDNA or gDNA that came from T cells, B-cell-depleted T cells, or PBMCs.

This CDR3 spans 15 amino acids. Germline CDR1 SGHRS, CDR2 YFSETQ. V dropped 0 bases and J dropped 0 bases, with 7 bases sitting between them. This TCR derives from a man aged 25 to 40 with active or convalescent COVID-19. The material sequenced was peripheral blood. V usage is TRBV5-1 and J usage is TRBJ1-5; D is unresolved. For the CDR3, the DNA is TGCGCCAGCAGCTTGGAGCCGAATAGCAATCAGCCCCAGCATTTT. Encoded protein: CASSLEPNSNQPQHF.